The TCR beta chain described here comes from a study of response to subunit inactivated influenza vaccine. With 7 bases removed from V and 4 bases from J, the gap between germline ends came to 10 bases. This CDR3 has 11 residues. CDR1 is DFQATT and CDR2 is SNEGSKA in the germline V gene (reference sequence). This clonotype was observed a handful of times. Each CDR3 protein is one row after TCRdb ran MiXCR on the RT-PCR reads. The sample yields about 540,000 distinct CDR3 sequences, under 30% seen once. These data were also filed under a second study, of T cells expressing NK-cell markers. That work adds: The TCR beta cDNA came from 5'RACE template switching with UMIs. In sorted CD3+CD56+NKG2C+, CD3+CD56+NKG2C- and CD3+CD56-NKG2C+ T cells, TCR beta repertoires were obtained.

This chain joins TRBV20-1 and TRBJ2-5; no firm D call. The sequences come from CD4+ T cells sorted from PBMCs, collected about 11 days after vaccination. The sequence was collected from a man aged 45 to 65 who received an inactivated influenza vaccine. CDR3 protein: CSVFTAETQYF. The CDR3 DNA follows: TGCAGTGTCTTCACAGCAGAGACCCAGTACTTC.